This TCR beta chain was captured by sequencing in a study of T cells in localized non-small cell lung cancer. TCRdb's table, derived via immunoSEQ multiplex PCR, lists solely in-frame clones and lacks some. The data show about 11,000 clones, with less than 30% seen just once and approximately 5% held by the top ten. For this clone: The antigen is undetermined.

Study findings and constraints: In adjacent lung appeared a median around 60 of the top 100 tumor clones. Heterogeneity remains possible, as sequencing covered one tumor region only. Adjacent uninvolved lung had the highest clonality, suggesting focused antigen responses.

The V and J ends lost 4 bases and 4 bases respectively, with 16 bases between them. The CDR3 sequence is 15 residues long. The V gene's germline CDR1 is KGHSH and CDR2 LQKENI. The chain links TRBV18 to TRBJ1-2, with D tentatively TRBD1 (6 bases). Sequenced here: lung tumor tissue, sampled before any cancer treatment. This TCR came from a man aged 40 to 70 with stage I lung adenocarcinoma. The CDR3: CASSLEGEEGYGYTF. The CDR3 nucleotides are TGTGCCAGCTCACTGGAGGGGGAGGAGGGCTATGGCTACACCTTC. Full variable domain (outside the CDR3, taken from reference TRBV18 and TRBJ1-2): NAGVMQNPRHLVRRRGQEARLRCSPMKGHSHVYWYRQLPEEGLKFMVYLQKENIIDESGMPKERFSAEFPKEGPSILRIQQVVRGDSAAYFCASSLEGEEGYGYTFGSGTRLTVV.